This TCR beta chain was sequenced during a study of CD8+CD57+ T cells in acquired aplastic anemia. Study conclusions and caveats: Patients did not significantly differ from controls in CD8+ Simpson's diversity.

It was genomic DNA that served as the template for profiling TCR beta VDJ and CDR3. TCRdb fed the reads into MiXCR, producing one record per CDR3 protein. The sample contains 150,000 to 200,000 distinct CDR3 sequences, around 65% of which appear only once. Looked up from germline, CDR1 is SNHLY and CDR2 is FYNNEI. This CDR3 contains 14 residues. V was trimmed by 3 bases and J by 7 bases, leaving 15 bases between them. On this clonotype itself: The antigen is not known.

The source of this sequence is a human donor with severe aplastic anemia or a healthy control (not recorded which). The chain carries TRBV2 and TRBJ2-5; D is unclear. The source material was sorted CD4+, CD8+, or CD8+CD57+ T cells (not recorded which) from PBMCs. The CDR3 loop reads CASSDLTGSGTQYF. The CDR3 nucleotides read TGTGCCAGCAGTGACCTGACTGGATCGGGGACCCAGTACTTC.